One sample yielded the 11 T cell receptor beta chains listed below, sequenced in a study of blood T cell repertoires in COVID-19. Method: immunoSEQ multiplex PCR; TCRdb's copy keeps in-frame clones and lacks some. In the table there are about 350,000 clones, about 88% of which are singletons. Sequenced: peripheral blood. Receptors originate from a woman aged 55-69 years with COVID-19, enrolled during active disease.

V and J are TRBV7-6 and TRBJ1-6; weak D call: TRBD1 (5 bases). The ends were cut back, 1 base at V and 8 bases at J, with 12 bases in the middle. The V gene's germline CDR1 is SGHVS and CDR2 FNYEAQ. The CDR3 has 15 amino acids. As DNA, the CDR3 is TGTGCCAGCAGCTTAGTAAAGGGGATCTATTCACCCCTCCACTTT. Protein sequence: CASSLVKGIYSPLHF.

The V and J genes are TRBV18 and TRBJ1-1; tentatively, D is TRBD1 (6 bases). Germline V gives CDR1 KGHSH, CDR2 LQKENI. The length of the CDR3 is 17 residues. The V gene lost 6 bases and the J gene lost 0 bases, with 20 bases spanning the gap. The CDR3: CASSPTGSIGLNTEAFF. DNA of the CDR3: TGTGCCAGCTCTCCGACAGGTTCGATTGGTTTGAACACTGAAGCTTTCTTT.

The chain has TRBV5-1 and TRBJ2-1, with 9 nucleotides matching TRBD2. Germline CDR1 SGHRS, CDR2 YFSETQ. CDR3 length: 15 amino acids. The ends lost 0 bases at V and 9 bases at J; junction bases unmatched: 7. The CDR3 sequence is CASSLVASGVSEQFF. The DNA for the CDR3 is TGCGCCAGCAGCTTGGTCGCTAGCGGGGTGAGTGAGCAGTTCTTC. The full variable domain, in which reference TRBV5-1 and TRBJ2-1 provide the parts outside the CDR3, is KAGVTQTPRYLIKTRGQQVTLSCSPISGHRSVSWYQQTPGQGLQFLFEYFSETQRNKGNFPGRFSGRQFSNSRSEMNVSTLELGDSALYLCASSLVASGVSEQFFGPGTRLTVL.

J is TRBJ1-4 and V is TRBV25-1; no clear D. This CDR3 spans 13 amino acids. In germline, CDR1 is MGHDK, CDR2 SYGVNS. The ends were cut back, 3 bases at V and 5 bases at J, with 7 bases in the middle. The CDR3 coding sequence is TGTGCCAGCAGTGACCCCCTGAATGAAAAACTGTTTTTT. It yields the protein CASSDPLNEKLFF.

CDR3 coding DNA: TGTGCCAGCAGTTTTCTTCAGGGAGGCTCTGGAAACACCATATATTTT. Amino acids: CASSFLQGGSGNTIYF. The rearrangement uses TRBV27 and TRBJ1-3; maybe TRBD1 (5 bases). Germline V gene sequence: CDR1 MNHEY, CDR2 SMNVEV (reference sequence). The ends were cut back, 3 bases at V and 0 bases at J, with 12 bases in the middle. CDR3 length: 16 amino acids.

V is TRBV23-1 and J is TRBJ2-5; 7 nucleotides align to TRBD1. TRBV23-1 is sorted into the ORF group, with uncertain function. CDR3 length: 15 amino acids. Trimming took 0 bases from V and 2 from J; bases not matched to a gene: 3. The CDR3 reads CASSQSRDRQETQYF. CDR3 coding DNA: TGCGCCAGCAGTCAATCTCGGGACAGACAAGAGACCCAGTACTTC.

The rearrangement links TRBV7-9 to TRBJ2-7, with TRBD1 matching over 9 bases. CDR1 and CDR2 from the germline V gene are SEHNR and FQNEAQ (reference sequence). The CDR3 sequence is 15 residues long. After removal of 5 bases from V and 2 bases from J, the junction contained 7 bases not matched to a gene. For the CDR3, the DNA is TGTGCCAGCAGCCCCGAACAGGGGGCCACCTACGAGCAGTACTTC. Residues: CASSPEQGATYEQYF.

This clone was detected once. The chain links TRBV7-8 to TRBJ2-7, with D unclear. Trimming took off 5 bases at V and 3 bases at J, with 11 bases between the two ends. This CDR3 region has 13 residues. Germline-derived CDR1 and CDR2 are SGHVS and FQNEAQ. CDR3 residues: CASSPRVGYEQYF. As DNA, the CDR3 is TGTGCCAGCAGCCCTAGAGTGGGCTACGAGCAGTACTTC.

This clone has only one observation. The gene calls are TRBV7-3 and TRBJ1-2; maybe TRBD1 (6 bases). The CDR3 runs 16 residues. The germline gives CDR1 SGHTA, CDR2 FQGTGA. V was pared by 2 bases and J by 6 bases, with 19 bases between. CDR3 region: CASSLGRTALEHGYTF. CDR3 DNA sequence: TGTGCCAGCAGCTTAGGTCGGACAGCCCTGGAGCATGGCTACACCTTC.

This sequence joins TRBV7-9 and TRBJ1-3, with TRBD1 identical over 11 bases. The CDR3 length is 16 residues. The junction had 6 bases not matched to a gene; V was cut back by 5 bases and J by 3 bases. Per germline, CDR1 SEHNR and CDR2 FQNEAQ (reference sequence). The CDR3 reads CASSPRGTGGGNTIYF. The DNA of the CDR3 is TGTGCCAGCAGCCCCAGAGGGACAGGGGGTGGAAACACCATATATTTT. Variable domain in full (rest from reference TRBV7-9 and TRBJ1-3): DTGVSQNPRHKITKRGQNVTFRCDPISEHNRLYWYRQTLGQGPEFLTYFQNEAQLEKSRLLSDRFSAERPKGSFSTLEIQRTEQGDSAMYLCASSPRGTGGGNTIYFGEGSWLTVV.

V and J are TRBV19 and TRBJ1-1; 10 bases map to TRBD1. Germline values: CDR1 LNHDA, CDR2 SQIVND (reference sequence). V was clipped by 5 bases and J by 4 bases; unmatched bases: 10. The CDR3 is 16 residues long. The CDR3 bases are TGTGCCAGTAGTGGCCGGGACAGGGGTAGAGGCACTGAAGCTTTCTTT. Encoded protein: CASSGRDRGRGTEAFF.